The TCR beta chain under discussion was sequenced for a study of beta chain features in type 1 diabetes. Study-level background: Cell yields, gender and age were similar in healthy donors and patients. Study outcomes and limitations: Fewer junction insertions and more nucleotide deletions appeared in type 1 diabetes patients. Type 1 diabetes patients had moderately but significantly shorter TCRB CDR3s in all four CD4+ subsets.

The CDR3 extends over 13 amino acids. Germline lookup yields CDR1 SGHVS and CDR2 FQNEAQ. Ten or more counts support this clone. Antigen specificity is unknown. A heparinised blood draw that averaged about 100 mL was obtained once from each donor. By way of CD45RO/CCR7/CD25/CD127/CD95/CD27, the CD4+ regulatory, stem cell-like memory, central memory and naive cells were sorted. The isolated RNA, all of it, was reverse transcribed, so expressed TCRB transcripts were what got sequenced. Here immunoSEQ multiplex PCR was the method, and the copy in TCRdb shows in-frame clones only, minus some. The sample lists about 180,000 clones, less than 10% occurring once.

The sequenced material came from central memory CD4+ T cells from blood. The receptor's source is a man younger than 35 with type 1 diabetes. The genes are TRBV7-8 and TRBJ2-1, with a possible D match to TRBD2 (5 bases). In nucleotides, the CDR3 is TGTGCTGGGAGTCTCGGCACCTACAATGAGCAGTTCTTC. It specifies CAGSLGTYNEQFF.